The entry below gives a single T cell receptor beta chain sequence along with its context. Its antigen is not identified. The sample belongs to a study of radiotherapy plus CTLA-4 blockade in lung cancer. Profiled with immunoSEQ multiplex PCR; TCRdb holds only in-frame clones, not every one. Found here are about 120,000 clones, more than 75% of them singletons; the top ten hold around 3%. The CDR3 is 14 amino acids. V was clipped by 6 bases and J by 8 bases, with 18 bases between them. Germline loops: CDR1 SGHRS, CDR2 YFSETQ. Broader study findings: In blood, early T cell clone dynamics reportedly predicted response best, together with interferon-beta.

This clonotype originated in a human donor with non-small cell lung cancer that progressed on radiotherapy plus ipilimumab. Some clones in this sample may be carry-over from other donors' samples. The sample was peripheral blood, taken from a patient treated with radiotherapy plus ipilimumab. The V and J genes are TRBV5-1 and TRBJ2-1; no firm D call. The CDR3 here is CASTSWTVRDEQFF. Written as DNA, the CDR3 is TGCGCCAGCACCTCCTGGACGGTTAGGGATGAGCAGTTCTTC.